This T cell receptor (beta chain) was observed in a study of shared clonotypes between healthy human individuals. Study conclusions and caveats: Estimated clonotype richness was generally higher in naive than memory subsets.

Each subset's genomic DNA was split evenly across several immunoSEQ plates. Measured with immunoSEQ multiplex PCR; TCRdb has only the in-frame clones, and not every one. The table lists under 1,100,000 clones, around 75% of them singletons. The CDR3 totals 13 residues. Trimming cost V 5 bases and J 8 bases; bases outside gene matches: 8. The germline CDR1 and CDR2 sequences are SGHTA and FQGNSA. On this clone itself: Its antigen is currently unknown.

This chain links TRBV7-2 with TRBJ1-2; TRBD1 agrees at 7 bases. Specimen: memory CD4+ T cells sorted from blood. Sample subset: CD45RA-negative fraction. The source is a man younger than 30 in good health. CDR3 region: CASSRGQMGGYTF. The CDR3 DNA follows: TGTGCCAGCAGCAGGGGACAGATGGGGGGCTACACCTTC.